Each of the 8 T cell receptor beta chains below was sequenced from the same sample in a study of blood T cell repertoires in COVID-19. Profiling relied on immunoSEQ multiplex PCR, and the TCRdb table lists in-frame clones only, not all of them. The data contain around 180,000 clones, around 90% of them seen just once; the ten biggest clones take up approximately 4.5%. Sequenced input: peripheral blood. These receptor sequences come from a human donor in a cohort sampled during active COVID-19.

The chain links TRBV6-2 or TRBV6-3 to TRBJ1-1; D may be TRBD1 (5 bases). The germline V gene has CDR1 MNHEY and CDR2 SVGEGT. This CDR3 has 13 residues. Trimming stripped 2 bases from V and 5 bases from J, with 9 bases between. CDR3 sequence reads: CASSYRGGTEAFF. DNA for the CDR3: TGTGCCAGCAGTTACAGGGGTGGTACTGAAGCTTTCTTT.

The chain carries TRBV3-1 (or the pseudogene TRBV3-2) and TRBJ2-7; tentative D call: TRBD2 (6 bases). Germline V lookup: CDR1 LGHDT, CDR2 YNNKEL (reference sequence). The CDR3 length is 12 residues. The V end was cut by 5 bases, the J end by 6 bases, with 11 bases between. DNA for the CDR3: TGTGCCAGCAGCTCACTAGCTCTCGAGCAGTACTTC. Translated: CASSSLALEQYF.

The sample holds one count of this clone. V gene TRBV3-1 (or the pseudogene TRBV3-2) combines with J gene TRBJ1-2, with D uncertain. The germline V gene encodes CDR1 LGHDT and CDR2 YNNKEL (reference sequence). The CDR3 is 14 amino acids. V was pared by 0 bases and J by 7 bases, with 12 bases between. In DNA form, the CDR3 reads TGTGCCAGCAGCCAAGACGGCGAGGAACGTGGCTACACCTTC. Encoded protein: CASSQDGEERGYTF.

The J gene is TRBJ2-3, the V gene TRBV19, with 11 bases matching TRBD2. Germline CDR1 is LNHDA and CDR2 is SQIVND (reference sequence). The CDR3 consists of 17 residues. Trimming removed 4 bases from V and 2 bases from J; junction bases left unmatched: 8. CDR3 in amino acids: CASSNPRLAGLTDTQYF. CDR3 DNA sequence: TGTGCCAGTAGTAACCCCCGACTAGCGGGACTCACAGATACGCAGTATTTT.

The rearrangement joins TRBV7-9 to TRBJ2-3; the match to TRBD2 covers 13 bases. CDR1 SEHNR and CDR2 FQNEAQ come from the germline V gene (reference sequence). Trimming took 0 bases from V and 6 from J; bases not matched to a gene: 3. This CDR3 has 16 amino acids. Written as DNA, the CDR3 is TGTGCCAGCAGCTTAGCGAGGGGACTAGCGGGGGATACGCAGTATTTT. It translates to CASSLARGLAGDTQYF.

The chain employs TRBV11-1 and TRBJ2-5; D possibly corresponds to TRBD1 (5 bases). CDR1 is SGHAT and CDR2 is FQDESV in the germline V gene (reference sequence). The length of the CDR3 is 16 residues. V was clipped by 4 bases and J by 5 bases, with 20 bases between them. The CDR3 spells CASSSYLEKGVETQYF. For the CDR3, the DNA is TGTGCCAGCAGCTCTTACCTGGAGAAAGGGGTGGAGACCCAGTACTTC.

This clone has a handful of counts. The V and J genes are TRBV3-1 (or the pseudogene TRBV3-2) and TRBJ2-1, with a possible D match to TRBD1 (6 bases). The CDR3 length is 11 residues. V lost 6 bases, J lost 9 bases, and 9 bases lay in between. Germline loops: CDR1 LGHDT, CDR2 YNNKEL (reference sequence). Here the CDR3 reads CASRLGGEQFF. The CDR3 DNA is TGTGCCAGCAGACTAGGGGGTGAGCAGTTCTTC.

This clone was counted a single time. CDR3 region: CASSLSVDRGPSGGELFF. The CDR3 nucleotides are TGTGCCAGCAGTTTATCCGTCGACAGGGGGCCTAGCGGCGGGGAGCTGTTTTTT. V gene TRBV28 combines with J gene TRBJ2-2, with TRBD1 matching 10 bases. The CDR3 totals 18 residues. From germline, CDR1 is MDHEN and CDR2 SYDVKM. The J segment lost 7 bases and the V segment lost 1 base, leaving 12 bases of the junction unmatched.